These T cell receptor beta chains were read from a single sample in a study of T cells after yellow fever vaccination. One entry per CDR3 protein results from TCRdb running MiXCR on the 5' RACE reads. Among about 500,000 distinct CDR3 sequences, roughly 17% were seen once, and the ten largest hold approximately 15%. The specimen comprised PBMCs, sampled less than 6 days after the first yellow fever vaccination. The receptors come from a man aged 18 to 35 who received the YFV17D yellow fever vaccine. The CDR3 runs from the conserved cysteine through the conserved F or W. A D gene is named only where the DNA matches it firmly. The size of a clone is reported for some rows only, either as once, few or many, or as a class for expanded clones.

j_call | clone_size | d_call | v_call | cdr3_nt | cdr3_aa
TRBJ2-7 | few | . | TRBV18 | TGTGCCAGCTCACAGTCCAACACCCCGTACGAGCAGTACTTC | CASSQSNTPYEQYF
TRBJ1-2 | . | . | TRBV30 | TGTGCCTGGGGCCAAGGGTTCGTATATGGCTACACCTTT | CAWGQGFVYGYTF
TRBJ2-6 | many | . | TRBV5-1 | TGCGCCAGCAGCCCAAGACAGAGCTCTGGGGCCAACGTCCTGACTTTC | CASSPRQSSGANVLTF
TRBJ1-1 | few | . | TRBV5-1 | TGCGCCAGCAGCCCCTACTCTGGCGATTCGCACACTGAAGCTTTCTTT | CASSPYSGDSHTEAFF
TRBJ2-1 | . | . | TRBV30 | TGTAGCTACAATGAGCAGTTCTTC | CSYNEQFF
TRBJ2-7 | . | . | TRBV20-1 | TGCAGTGCCCCCGACCGGAGCTCCTACGAGCAGTACTTC | CSAPDRSSYEQYF
TRBJ2-7 | many | . | TRBV5-6 | TGTGCCAGCAGCTTGGCAGGGGATGGCTACGAGCAGTACTTC | CASSLAGDGYEQYF
TRBJ2-7 | few | TRBD2 | TRBV12-3/TRBV12-4 | TGTGCCAGCAGGCAACGGACTAGCGGCTACGAGCAGTACTTC | CASRQRTSGYEQYF
TRBJ1-1 | . | . | TRBV14 | TGTGCCAGCAGCCAACGAGGGACCGAAAATGAAGCTTTCTTT | CASSQRGTENEAFF
TRBJ1-6 | . | TRBD1 | TRBV6-5 | TGTGCCAGCAGTTGGAGTACAGGGGCAAGTAATTCACCCCTCCACTTT | CASSWSTGASNSPLHF
TRBJ1-2 | few | . | TRBV6-4 | TGTGCCAGCAGTGTCGGGACGGCCGAGGGAGATGGCTACACCTTC | CASSVGTAEGDGYTF
TRBJ1-1 | few | TRBD1 | TRBV12-3/TRBV12-4 | TGTGCCAGCAGTGGACAGGGGAGGAAGACTGAAGCTTTCTTT | CASSGQGRKTEAFF
TRBJ2-3 | few | . | TRBV5-1 | TGCGCCAGCAGCTTGGGACAGGAAACAGATACGCAGTATTTT | CASSLGQETDTQYF
TRBJ2-3 | . | . | TRBV4-1 | TGCGCCAGCAGCCCCCGGCCAGGAATTGGGGAAGATACGCAGTATTTT | CASSPRPGIGEDTQYF
TRBJ2-5 | few | . | TRBV11-3 | TGTGCCAGCAGCTTAGGCCGGCAGGCCTCACAAGAGACCCAGTACTTC | CASSLGRQASQETQYF
TRBJ2-2 | . | . | TRBV6-2/TRBV6-3 | TGTGCCACCCTAAAACTGGGTCCTTCGACCGGGGAGCTGTTTTTT | CATLKLGPSTGELFF
TRBJ2-3 | . | . | TRBV15 | TGTGCCACCAGCAGAGATCGCTCGGGGAAGGATACGCAGTATTTT | CATSRDRSGKDTQYF
TRBJ2-2 | . | TRBD2 | TRBV7-2 | TGTGCCAGCAGACTAGCGGGGGGGCCGACCGGGGAGCTGTTTTTT | CASRLAGGPTGELFF
TRBJ2-3 | . | . | TRBV20-1 | TGCAGTGCCCACACAGATACGCAGTATTTT | CSAHTDTQYF
TRBJ1-2 | . | . | TRBV28 | TGTGCCAGCAGTTTTTCGGGACCCCCGCGGGGCGGCTACACCTTC | CASSFSGPPRGGYTF
TRBJ2-7 | few | . | TRBV7-2 | TGTGCCAGCAGCTTGGCCTGGCAGACCAACGAGCAGTACTTC | CASSLAWQTNEQYF
TRBJ2-2 | few | TRBD1 | TRBV11-1 | TGTGCCAGCAGCCCCCAGGGGGCTAGCGACACCGGGGAGCTGTTTTTT | CASSPQGASDTGELFF
TRBJ1-2 | . | . | TRBV6-5 | TGTGCCAGCAGTTGGACCTTTGGCTGGGGCTATGGCTACACCTTC | CASSWTFGWGYGYTF
TRBJ1-3 | few | . | TRBV20-1 | TGCAGTGCTAGAGATGGCAGGAACACCATATATTTT | CSARDGRNTIYF
TRBJ2-3 | . | . | TRBV6-1 | TGTGCCAGCGGCCGGGACGGAGTAATCACAGATACGCAGTATTTT | CASGRDGVITDTQYF
TRBJ1-3 | . | . | TRBV28 | TGTGCCAGCGCAGGGCACAGCTCTGGAAACACCATATATTTT | CASAGHSSGNTIYF
TRBJ2-3 | few | . | TRBV30 | TGTGCCTGGAGTGTTCGCAGGGTTGGGACAGATACGCAGTATTTT | CAWSVRRVGTDTQYF
TRBJ1-5 | . | . | TRBV20-1 | TGCAGTGCTACGGTAGGGGGAGGCAATCAGCCCCAGCATTTT | CSATVGGGNQPQHF
TRBJ1-4 | . | . | TRBV5-1 | TGCGCCAGCAGCTTGCAAACGGCTCGTAATGAAAAACTGTTTTTT | CASSLQTARNEKLFF
TRBJ2-5 | few | . | TRBV7-9 | TGTGCCAGCAGCTCTCCCTTCGCTCCGGAAGAGACCCAGTACTTC | CASSSPFAPEETQYF
TRBJ2-3 | few | . | TRBV7-3 | TGTGCCAGCAGCTTATACGCTCGACCGACCTGGGAGCAGTCAGATACGCAGTATTTT | CASSLYARPTWEQSDTQYF